This TCR beta chain was sequenced during a study of blood T cell repertoires in COVID-19. Per the original data handling: From reference gene primer amplification, estimates of nucleated cell counts were derived. Profiled with immunoSEQ multiplex PCR; TCRdb holds only in-frame clones, not every one. The D gene and trimming were derived from the DNA, and the V and J assignments and clone size from that table. The repertoire holds more than 250,000 clones, 88% seen once, with more than 0.55% in the top ten. This receptor was identified in a human donor in a cohort sampled during active COVID-19. Sample: peripheral blood.

The DNA of the CDR3 is TGTGCCAGCAGCTTCGGGGACAGGTCCGTCACTGAAGCTTTCTTT. The encoded protein is CASSFGDRSVTEAFF. The V and J genes are TRBV5-6 and TRBJ1-1, with 8 nucleotides matching TRBD1. V gave up 2 bases and J gave up 4 bases; unmatched junction bases: 7. CDR3 size: 15 residues. From germline, CDR1 is SGHDT and CDR2 YYEEEE.